This paragraph covers one T cell receptor beta chain sequence. This sample stems from a study of blood T cell repertoires in COVID-19. TCRdb keeps only in-frame clones here, not all; method: immunoSEQ multiplex PCR. The sample has some 60,000 clones, 75% to 85% seen once. The CDR3 has 17 residues. Germline assignment: CDR1 SGHNT and CDR2 YYREEE (reference sequence). V gave up 4 bases and J gave up 3 bases, with 22 bases separating them. Sequenced input: peripheral blood. The receptor's source is a human donor in a cohort sampled during active COVID-19. V is TRBV5-4 and J is TRBJ2-5, with D perhaps matching TRBD2 (5 bases). DNA of the CDR3: TGTGCCAGCAGCCAGGATAGACGGACGGGAACAAAAGAGACCCAGTACTTC. Translated: CASSQDRRTGTKETQYF.